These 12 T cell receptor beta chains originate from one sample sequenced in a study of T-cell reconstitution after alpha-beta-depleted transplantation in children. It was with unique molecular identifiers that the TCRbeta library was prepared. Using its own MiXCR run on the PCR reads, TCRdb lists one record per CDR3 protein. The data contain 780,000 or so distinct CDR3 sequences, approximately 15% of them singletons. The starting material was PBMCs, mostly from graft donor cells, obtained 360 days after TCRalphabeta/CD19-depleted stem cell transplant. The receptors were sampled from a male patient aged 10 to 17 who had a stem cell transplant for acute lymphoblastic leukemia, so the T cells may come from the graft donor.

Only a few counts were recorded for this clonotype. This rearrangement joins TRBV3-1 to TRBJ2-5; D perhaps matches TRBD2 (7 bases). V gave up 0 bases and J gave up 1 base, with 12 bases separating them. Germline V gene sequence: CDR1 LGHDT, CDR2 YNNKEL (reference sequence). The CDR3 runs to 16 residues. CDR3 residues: CASSQEWGGAQETQYF. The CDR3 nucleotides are TGTGCCAGCAGCCAAGAATGGGGGGGGGCCCAAGAGACCCAGTACTTC.

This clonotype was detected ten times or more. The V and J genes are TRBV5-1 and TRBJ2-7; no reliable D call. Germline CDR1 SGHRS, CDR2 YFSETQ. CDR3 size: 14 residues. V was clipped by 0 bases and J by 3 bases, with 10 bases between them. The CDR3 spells CASSLDEMVYEQYF. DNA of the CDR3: TGCGCCAGCAGCTTGGACGAGATGGTCTACGAGCAGTACTTC.

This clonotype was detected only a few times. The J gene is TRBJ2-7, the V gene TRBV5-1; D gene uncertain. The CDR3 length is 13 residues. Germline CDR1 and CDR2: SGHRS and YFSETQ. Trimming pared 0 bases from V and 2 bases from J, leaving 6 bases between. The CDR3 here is CASSLVDAYEQYF. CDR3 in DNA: TGCGCCAGCAGCTTGGTAGATGCCTACGAGCAGTACTTC.

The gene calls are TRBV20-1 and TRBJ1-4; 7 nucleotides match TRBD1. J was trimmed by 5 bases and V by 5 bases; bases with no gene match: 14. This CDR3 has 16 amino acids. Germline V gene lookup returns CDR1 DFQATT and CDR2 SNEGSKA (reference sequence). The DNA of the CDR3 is TGCAGTGCTGGCCGACCAGAGGGGGCCCCGAATGAAAAACTGTTTTTT. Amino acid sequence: CSAGRPEGAPNEKLFF.

The CDR3 sequence is CAIGDLNEQFF. The CDR3 nucleotides are TGTGCCATCGGGGACCTCAATGAGCAGTTCTTC. V usage is TRBV10-3 and J usage is TRBJ2-1; either TRBD1 or TRBD2 may fit D (5 bases each). V was shortened by 8 bases and J by 6 bases, with 8 bases between the two germline ends. Germline loops: CDR1 ENHRY, CDR2 SYGVKD. This CDR3 has 11 residues.

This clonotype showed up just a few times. The CDR3 DNA reads TGTGCCAGCAGTGTGACGGGCGAGCAGTACTTC. This gives the protein CASSVTGEQYF. J is TRBJ2-7 and V is TRBV6-2 or TRBV6-3; D is ambiguous. The CDR3 length is 11 residues. Germline V gives CDR1 MNHEY, CDR2 SVGEGT. V lost 5 bases and J 6 bases, leaving 8 bases between the germline ends.

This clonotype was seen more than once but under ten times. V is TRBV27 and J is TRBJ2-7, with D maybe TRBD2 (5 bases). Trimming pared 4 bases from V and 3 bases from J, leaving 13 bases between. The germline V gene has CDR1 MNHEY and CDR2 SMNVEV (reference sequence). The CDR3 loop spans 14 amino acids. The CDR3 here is CASSYSGSYYEQYF. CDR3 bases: TGTGCCAGCAGTTATTCGGGGAGCTACTACGAGCAGTACTTC.

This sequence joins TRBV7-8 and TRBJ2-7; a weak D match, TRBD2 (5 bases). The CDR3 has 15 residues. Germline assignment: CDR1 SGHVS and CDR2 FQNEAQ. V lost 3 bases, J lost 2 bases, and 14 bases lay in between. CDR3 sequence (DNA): TGTGCCAGCAGCTTGGGCCGTTTCGGGGCCTACGAGCAGTACTTC. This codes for CASSLGRFGAYEQYF.

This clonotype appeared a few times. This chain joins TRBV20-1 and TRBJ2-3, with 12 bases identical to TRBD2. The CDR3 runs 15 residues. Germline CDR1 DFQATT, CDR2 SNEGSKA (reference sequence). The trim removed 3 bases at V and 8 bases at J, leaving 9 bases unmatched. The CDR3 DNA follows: TGCAGTGCTAGGGGCCTAGCGGGAGGGCCCGGTACGCAGTATTTT. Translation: CSARGLAGGPGTQYF.

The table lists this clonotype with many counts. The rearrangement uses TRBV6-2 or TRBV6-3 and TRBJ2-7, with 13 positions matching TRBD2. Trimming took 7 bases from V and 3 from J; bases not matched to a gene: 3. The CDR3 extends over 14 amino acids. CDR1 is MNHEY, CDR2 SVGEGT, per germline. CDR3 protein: CASTGLAGVYEQYF. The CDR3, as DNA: TGTGCCAGCACCGGACTAGCGGGAGTCTACGAGCAGTACTTC.

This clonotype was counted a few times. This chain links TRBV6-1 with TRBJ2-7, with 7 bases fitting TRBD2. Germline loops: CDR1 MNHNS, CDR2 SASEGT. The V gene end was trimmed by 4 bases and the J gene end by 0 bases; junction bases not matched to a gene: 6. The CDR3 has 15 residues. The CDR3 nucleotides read TGTGCCAGCAGTGTCTGGCTAGCGGACTCCTACGAGCAGTACTTC. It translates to CASSVWLADSYEQYF.

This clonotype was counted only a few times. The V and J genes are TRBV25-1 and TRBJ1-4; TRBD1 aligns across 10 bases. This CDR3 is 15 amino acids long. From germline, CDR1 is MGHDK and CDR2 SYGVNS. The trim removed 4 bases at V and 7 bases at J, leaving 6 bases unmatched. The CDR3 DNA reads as TGTGCCAGCAGTGTTCCCGGGACAGGGGCTGAAAAACTGTTTTTT. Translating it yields CASSVPGTGAEKLFF.